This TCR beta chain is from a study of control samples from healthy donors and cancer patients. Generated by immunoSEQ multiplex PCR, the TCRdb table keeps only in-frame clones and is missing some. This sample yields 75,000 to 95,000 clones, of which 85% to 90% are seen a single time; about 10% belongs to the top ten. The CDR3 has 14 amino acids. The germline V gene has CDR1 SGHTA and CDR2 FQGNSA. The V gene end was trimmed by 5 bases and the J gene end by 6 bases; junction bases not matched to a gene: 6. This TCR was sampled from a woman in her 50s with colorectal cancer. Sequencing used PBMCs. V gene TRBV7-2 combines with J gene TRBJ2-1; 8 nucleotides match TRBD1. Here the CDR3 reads CASSLDRAGNEQFF. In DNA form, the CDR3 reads TGTGCCAGCAGCCTGGACAGGGCGGGCAATGAGCAGTTCTTC.